The 16 T cell receptor beta chains reported below all come from one sample, sequenced in a study of cytomegalovirus exposure and HLA in healthy donors. PCR used 60 Vbeta primers and 13 Jbeta primers. The assay was immunoSEQ multiplex PCR, and TCRdb's table has in-frame clones only and misses some. Of 170,000 or so clones in the sample, around 80% were seen once. Source material: PBMCs. The receptors shown here come from a male donor in good health and CMV-seropositive.

V gene TRBV9 combines with J gene TRBJ2-3; 7 nucleotides line up with TRBD2. Per the germline V gene, CDR1 is SGDLS and CDR2 is YYNGEE. V was pared by 0 bases and J by 5 bases, with 6 bases of the junction left unmatched. This CDR3 is built from 15 residues. The CDR3 reads CASSVDRRGKDTQYF. The CDR3 region has the DNA TGTGCCAGCAGCGTAGATAGGCGGGGGAAAGATACGCAGTATTTT.

The chain combines TRBV4-3 with TRBJ1-1, with D possibly being TRBD1 (6 bases). The CDR3 sequence is 14 residues long. The germline gives CDR1 LGHNA, CDR2 YSLEER. V was shortened by 4 bases and J by 1 base, with 10 bases between the two germline ends. The chain's CDR3 is CASSPSTGNTEAFF. Written as DNA, the CDR3 is TGCGCCAGCAGCCCGTCGACAGGGAACACTGAAGCTTTCTTT.

The J gene is TRBJ2-7, the V gene TRBV7-2; 7 bases agree with TRBD2. Germline CDR1 and CDR2: SGHTA and FQGNSA. Unmatched junction bases numbered 4, after V lost 5 bases and J lost 0 bases. The CDR3 has 14 residues. CDR3: CASSASGTSYEQYF. The DNA for the CDR3 is TGTGCCAGCAGCGCGAGCGGGACCTCCTACGAGCAGTACTTC. Full variable domain (remainder filled in from reference TRBV7-2 and TRBJ2-7): GAGVSQSPSNKVTEKGKDVELRCDPISGHTALYWYRQSLGQGLEFLIYFQGNSAPDKSGLPSDRFSAERTGGSVSTLTIQRTQQEDSAVYLCASSASGTSYEQYFGPGTRLTVT.

The V and J genes are TRBV14 and TRBJ1-5; a weak D match, TRBD1 (5 bases). The CDR3 is 15 amino acids. Trimming took 4 bases from V and 2 from J, leaving 12 bases between them. Per germline, CDR1 SGHDN and CDR2 FVKESK. The CDR3 nucleotides are TGTGCCAGCAGCCGGGCAGGGATGGGCAATCAGCCCCAGCATTTT. The encoded protein is CASSRAGMGNQPQHF.

Only one count was recorded for this clone. The V call is TRBV6-5, the J call TRBJ1-6; 9 positions agree with TRBD1. V lost 7 bases to trimming and J lost 9 bases; unmatched junction nucleotides: 7. Germline V gene lookup returns CDR1 MNHEY and CDR2 SVGAGI. The CDR3 is made up of 14 amino acids. In DNA form, the CDR3 reads TGTGCCAGCACCCACCGGGACAGGGTTTCACCCCTCCACTTT. Translated: CASTHRDRVSPLHF.

The J gene is TRBJ2-5, the V gene TRBV19; 10 bases line up with TRBD2. The V gene's germline CDR1 is LNHDA and CDR2 SQIVND (reference sequence). The CDR3 consists of 18 residues. Trimming took 0 bases from V and 5 from J; bases not matched to a gene: 12. CDR3: CASSIDRGVAGGRETQYF. The CDR3 DNA reads TGTGCCAGTAGTATAGATCGTGGGGTAGCGGGAGGTCGGGAGACCCAGTACTTC.

This chain joins TRBV30 and TRBJ1-5, with D unclear. Per the germline V gene, CDR1 is GTSNPN and CDR2 is SVGIG (reference sequence). The V and J ends lost 0 bases and 1 base respectively, with 7 bases between them. CDR3 length: 14 amino acids. The CDR3 nucleotides are TGTGCCTGGAGTGTACTCTGGAGCAATCAGCCCCAGCATTTT. It specifies CAWSVLWSNQPQHF.

The V call is TRBV25-1, the J call TRBJ2-1; D possibly corresponds to TRBD1 (5 bases). The CDR3 totals 13 residues. CDR1 is MGHDK, CDR2 SYGVNS, per germline. Trimming shortened V by 3 bases and J by 4 bases, and 7 bases separated the two germline ends. The CDR3 nucleotides are TGTGCCAGCAGTGAGACAGTTTACAATGAGCAGTTCTTC. It specifies CASSETVYNEQFF.

This chain connects TRBV5-6 to TRBJ2-3; 9 bases align to TRBD1. V was clipped by 0 bases and J by 3 bases; unmatched bases: 2. This CDR3 region has 15 residues. Germline assignment: CDR1 SGHDT and CDR2 YYEEEE. CDR3 coding DNA: TGTGCCAGCAGCTTGGTTGACAGGGGGACAGATACGCAGTATTTT. This gives the protein CASSLVDRGTDTQYF.

The chain couples TRBV19 to TRBJ2-4; 7 bases match TRBD1. V lost 2 bases to trimming and J lost 9 bases; unmatched junction nucleotides: 10. CDR1 is LNHDA, CDR2 SQIVND, per germline (reference sequence). The CDR3 covers 15 residues. CDR3 nucleotides: TGTGCCAGTAGTATATGGGGGACAGATCAAACCATTCAGTACTTC. Translated, it gives CASSIWGTDQTIQYF.

The chain has TRBV5-4 and TRBJ2-7; 7 nucleotides match TRBD1. Germline V gene sequence: CDR1 SGHNT, CDR2 YYREEE (reference sequence). Unmatched junction bases numbered 7, after V lost 4 bases and J lost 0 bases. This CDR3 has 15 residues. CDR3 region: CASSRDRASSYEQYF. CDR3 nucleotide sequence: TGTGCCAGCAGCCGAGACAGGGCCAGCTCCTACGAGCAGTACTTC. The complete variable domain, with remaining parts taken from reference TRBV5-4 and TRBJ2-7, reads ETGVTQSPTHLIKTRGQQVTLRCSSQSGHNTVSWYQQALGQGPQFIFQYYREEENGRGNFPPRFSGLQFPNYSSELNVNALELDDSALYLCASSRDRASSYEQYFGPGTRLTVT.

The chain is built from TRBV7-3 and TRBJ1-6, with D uncertain. The CDR3 consists of 15 residues. Trimming removed 0 bases from V and 9 bases from J, with 12 bases in between. CDR1 and CDR2 (germline): SGHTA, FQGTGA. The CDR3 region is CASSLTGARGSPLHF. The CDR3 nucleotides read TGTGCCAGCAGCTTAACGGGCGCCCGGGGTTCACCCCTCCACTTT.

V and J are TRBV7-9 and TRBJ1-1; 8 bases match TRBD1. J lost 4 bases, V lost 7 bases, and 5 bases had no gene match. In germline, CDR1 is SEHNR, CDR2 FQNEAQ (reference sequence). The CDR3 is 13 amino acids. Written as DNA, the CDR3 is TGTGCCAGCAAGGACAGGGAGGGCACTGAAGCTTTCTTT. Amino acids: CASKDREGTEAFF.

This clone has a handful of counts. V is TRBV30 and J is TRBJ2-5; TRBD1 agrees at 12 bases. Germline-derived CDR1 and CDR2 are GTSNPN and SVGIG (reference sequence). The ends lost 3 bases at V and 6 bases at J; junction bases unmatched: 11. The CDR3 is 16 amino acids. The DNA of the CDR3 is TGTGCCTGGAGATACCCCGGGACAGGGGGCATACAGACCCAGTACTTC. Translation: CAWRYPGTGGIQTQYF.

The chain employs TRBV6-1 and TRBJ2-1; D may be TRBD1 (6 bases). CDR3 length equals 13 residues. CDR1 and CDR2 from the germline V gene are MNHNS and SASEGT. V lost 7 bases to trimming and J lost 2 bases, with 9 bases between them. DNA for the CDR3: TGTGCCAGCACCCGGACAGCCTACAATGAGCAGTTCTTC. Translated: CASTRTAYNEQFF.

The rearrangement uses TRBV27 and TRBJ2-1; 9 positions match TRBD1. CDR1 is MNHEY and CDR2 is SMNVEV in the germline V gene (reference sequence). J was trimmed by 8 bases and V by 5 bases; bases with no gene match: 7. The CDR3 consists of 14 residues. CDR3 coding DNA: TGTGCCAGCAGTGAGGGACAGGGTAGGGATGAGCAGTTCTTC. This translates into CASSEGQGRDEQFF.